Detailed here is one T cell receptor beta chain. The source of the sample is a study of control samples from healthy donors and cancer patients. The CDR3 loop spans 15 amino acids. Per the germline V gene, CDR1 is SGHRS and CDR2 is YFSETQ. The ends lost 3 bases at V and 1 base at J; junction bases unmatched: 5. Produced via immunoSEQ multiplex PCR; TCRdb's table is partial and in-frame only. The sample consists of about 170,000 clones, around 90% of them appearing once. The V call is TRBV5-1, the J call TRBJ1-1; 8 nucleotides line up with TRBD1. The material sequenced was blood. The TCR originated in a woman in her 40s in good health. The CDR3: CASSSTGDQNTEAFF. The CDR3 region has the DNA TGCGCCAGCAGCTCGACAGGGGACCAGAACACTGAAGCTTTCTTT.